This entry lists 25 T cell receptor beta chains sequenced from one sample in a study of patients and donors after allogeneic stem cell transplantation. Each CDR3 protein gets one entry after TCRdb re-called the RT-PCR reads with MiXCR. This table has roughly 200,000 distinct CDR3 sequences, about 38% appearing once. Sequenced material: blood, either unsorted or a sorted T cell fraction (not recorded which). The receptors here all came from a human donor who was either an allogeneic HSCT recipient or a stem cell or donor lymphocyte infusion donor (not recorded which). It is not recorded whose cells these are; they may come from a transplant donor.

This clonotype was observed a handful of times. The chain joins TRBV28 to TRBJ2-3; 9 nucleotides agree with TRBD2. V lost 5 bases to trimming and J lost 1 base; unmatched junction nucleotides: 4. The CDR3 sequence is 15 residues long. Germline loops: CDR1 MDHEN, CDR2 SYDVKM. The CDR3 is CASSPQRGGTDTQYF. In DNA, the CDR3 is TGTGCCAGCAGTCCGCAGCGGGGGGGCACAGATACGCAGTATTTT.

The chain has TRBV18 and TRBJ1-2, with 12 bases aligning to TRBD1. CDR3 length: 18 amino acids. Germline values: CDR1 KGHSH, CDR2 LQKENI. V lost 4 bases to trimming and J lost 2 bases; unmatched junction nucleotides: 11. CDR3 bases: TGTGCCAGCTCACTAACCCGGGACAGGGGGCTTTCCAACTATGGCTACACCTTC. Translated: CASSLTRDRGLSNYGYTF.

Here the CDR3 reads CSARPTTGGPQHF. The CDR3 DNA reads TGCAGTGCTAGACCAACGACAGGCGGGCCCCAGCATTTT. J is TRBJ1-5 and V is TRBV20-1; perhaps TRBD1 as D (6 bases). From germline, CDR1 is DFQATT and CDR2 SNEGSKA (reference sequence). V lost 2 bases, J lost 9 bases, and 14 bases lay in between. There are 13 residues in the CDR3.

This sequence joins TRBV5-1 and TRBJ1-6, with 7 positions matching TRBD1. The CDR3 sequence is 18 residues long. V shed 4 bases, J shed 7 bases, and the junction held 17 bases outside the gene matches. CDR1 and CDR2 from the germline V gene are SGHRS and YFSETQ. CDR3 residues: CASSRIGTADFANSPLHF. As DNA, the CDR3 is TGCGCCAGCAGCCGCATCGGGACAGCCGACTTTGCGAATTCACCCCTCCACTTT.

CDR3 region: CASRTQGNTEAFF. CDR3 DNA sequence: TGTGCCAGCAGAACACAGGGAAACACTGAAGCTTTCTTT. This chain joins TRBV11-2 and TRBJ1-1, with a tentative D call TRBD1 (6 bases). This CDR3 comprises 13 residues. CDR1 and CDR2 (germline): SGHAT, FQNNGV. Between the trimmed V and J ends, which lost 6 bases and 2 bases, there was a span of 10 bases. The full variable domain, in which reference TRBV11-2 and TRBJ1-1 provide the parts outside the CDR3, is EAGVAQSPRYKIIEKRQSVAFWCNPISGHATLYWYQQILGQGPKLLIQFQNNGVVDDSQLPKDRFSAERLKGVDSTLKIQPAKLEDSAVYLCASRTQGNTEAFFGQGTRLTVV.

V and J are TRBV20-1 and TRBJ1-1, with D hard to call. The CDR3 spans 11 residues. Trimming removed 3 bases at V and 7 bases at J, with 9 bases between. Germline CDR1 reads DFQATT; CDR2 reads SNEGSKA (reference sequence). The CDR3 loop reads CSASRRSEAFF. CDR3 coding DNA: TGCAGTGCTAGCCGGCGGAGTGAAGCTTTCTTT.

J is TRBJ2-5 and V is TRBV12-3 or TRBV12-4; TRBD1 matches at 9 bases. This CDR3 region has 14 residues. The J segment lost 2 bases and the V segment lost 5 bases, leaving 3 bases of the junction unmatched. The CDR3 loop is CASSRGTGQETQYF. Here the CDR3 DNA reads TGTGCCAGCAGTCGTGGGACAGGGCAAGAGACCCAGTACTTC.

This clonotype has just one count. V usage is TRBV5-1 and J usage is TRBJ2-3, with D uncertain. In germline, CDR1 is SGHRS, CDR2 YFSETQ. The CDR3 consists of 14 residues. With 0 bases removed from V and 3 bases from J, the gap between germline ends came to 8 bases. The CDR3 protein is CASSLARVTDTQYF. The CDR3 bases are TGCGCCAGCAGCTTGGCCCGGGTGACAGATACGCAGTATTTT.

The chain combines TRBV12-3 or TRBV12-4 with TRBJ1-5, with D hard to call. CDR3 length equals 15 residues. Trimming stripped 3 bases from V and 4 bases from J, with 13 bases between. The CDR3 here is CASSFSGMENQPQHF. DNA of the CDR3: TGTGCCAGCAGTTTCTCGGGGATGGAGAATCAGCCCCAGCATTTT.

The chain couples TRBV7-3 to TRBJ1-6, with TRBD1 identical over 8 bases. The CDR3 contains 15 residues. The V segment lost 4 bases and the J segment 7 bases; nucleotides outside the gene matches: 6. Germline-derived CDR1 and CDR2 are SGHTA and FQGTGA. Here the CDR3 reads CASSSQGAWNSPLHF. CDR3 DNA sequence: TGTGCCAGCAGCTCCCAGGGGGCTTGGAATTCACCCCTCCACTTT.

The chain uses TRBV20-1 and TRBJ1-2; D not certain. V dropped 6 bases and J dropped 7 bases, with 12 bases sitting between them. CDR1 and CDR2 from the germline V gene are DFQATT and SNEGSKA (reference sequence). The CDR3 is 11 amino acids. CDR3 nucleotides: TGCAGTGCCCTGACCTCGGGTGGCTACACCTTC. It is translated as CSALTSGGYTF.

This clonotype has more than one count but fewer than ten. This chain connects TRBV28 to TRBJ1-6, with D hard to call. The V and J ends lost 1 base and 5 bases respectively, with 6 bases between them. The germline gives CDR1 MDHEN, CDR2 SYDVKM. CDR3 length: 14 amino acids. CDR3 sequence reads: CASSLSVDNSPLHF. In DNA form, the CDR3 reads TGTGCCAGCAGTTTATCGGTGGATAATTCACCCCTCCACTTT.

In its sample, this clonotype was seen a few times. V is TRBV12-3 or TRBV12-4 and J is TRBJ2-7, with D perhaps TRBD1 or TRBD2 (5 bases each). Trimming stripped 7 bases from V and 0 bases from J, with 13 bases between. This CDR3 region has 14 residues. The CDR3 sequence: CASNRDGPSYEQYF. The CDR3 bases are TGTGCCAGCAACCGGGACGGACCCTCCTACGAGCAGTACTTC.

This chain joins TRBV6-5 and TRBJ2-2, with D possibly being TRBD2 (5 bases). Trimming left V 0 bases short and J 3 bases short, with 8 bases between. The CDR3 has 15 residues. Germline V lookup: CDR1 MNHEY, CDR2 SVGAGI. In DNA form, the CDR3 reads TGTGCCAGCAGTTACTCGAGGGTACACACCGGGGAGCTGTTTTTT. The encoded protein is CASSYSRVHTGELFF.

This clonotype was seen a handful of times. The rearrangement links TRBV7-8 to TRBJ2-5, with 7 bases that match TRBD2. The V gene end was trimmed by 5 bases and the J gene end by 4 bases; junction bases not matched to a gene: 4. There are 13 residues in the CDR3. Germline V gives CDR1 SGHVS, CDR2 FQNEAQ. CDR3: CASSPGRAETQYF. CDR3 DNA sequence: TGTGCCAGCAGCCCTGGGAGGGCAGAGACCCAGTACTTC. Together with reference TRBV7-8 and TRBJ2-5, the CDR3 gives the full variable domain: GAGVSQSPRYKVAKRGQDVALRCDPISGHVSLFWYQQALGQGPEFLTYFQNEAQLDKSGLPSDRFFAERPEGSVSTLKIQRTQQEDSAVYLCASSPGRAETQYFGPGTRLLVL.

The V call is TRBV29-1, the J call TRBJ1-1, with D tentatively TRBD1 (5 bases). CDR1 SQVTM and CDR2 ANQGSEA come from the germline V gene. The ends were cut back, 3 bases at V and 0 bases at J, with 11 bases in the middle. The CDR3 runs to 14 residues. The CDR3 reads CSVDGRGMNTEAFF. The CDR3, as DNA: TGCAGCGTTGATGGACGGGGGATGAACACTGAAGCTTTCTTT.

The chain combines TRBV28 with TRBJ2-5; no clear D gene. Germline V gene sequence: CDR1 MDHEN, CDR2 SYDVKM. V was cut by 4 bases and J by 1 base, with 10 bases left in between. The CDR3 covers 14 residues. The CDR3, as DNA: TGTGCCAGCAGTTCCCTCGTCGCCCAAGAGACCCAGTACTTC. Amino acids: CASSSLVAQETQYF.

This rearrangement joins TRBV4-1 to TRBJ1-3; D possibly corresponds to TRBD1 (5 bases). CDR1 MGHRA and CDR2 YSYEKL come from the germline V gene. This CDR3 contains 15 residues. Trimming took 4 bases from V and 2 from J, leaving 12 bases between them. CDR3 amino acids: CASSLLRVPGNTIYF. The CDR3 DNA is TGCGCCAGCAGCCTTCTCAGGGTACCTGGAAACACCATATATTTT.

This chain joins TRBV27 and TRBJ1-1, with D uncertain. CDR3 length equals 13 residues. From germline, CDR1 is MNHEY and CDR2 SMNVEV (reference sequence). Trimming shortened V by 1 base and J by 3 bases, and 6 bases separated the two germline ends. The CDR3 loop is CASSLWPDTEAFF. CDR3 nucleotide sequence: TGTGCCAGCAGTTTATGGCCGGACACTGAAGCTTTCTTT.

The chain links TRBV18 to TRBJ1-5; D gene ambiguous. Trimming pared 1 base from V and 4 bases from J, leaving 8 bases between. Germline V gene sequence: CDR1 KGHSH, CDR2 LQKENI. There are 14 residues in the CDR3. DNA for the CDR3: TGTGCCAGCTCACCACAGGCCCAAAATCAGCCCCAGCATTTT. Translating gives CASSPQAQNQPQHF.

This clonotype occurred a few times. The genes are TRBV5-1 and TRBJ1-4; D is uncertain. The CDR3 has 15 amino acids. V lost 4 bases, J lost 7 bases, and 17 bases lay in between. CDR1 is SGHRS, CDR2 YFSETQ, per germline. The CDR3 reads CASSPRMVGGEKLFF. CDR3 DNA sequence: TGCGCCAGCAGCCCCCGGATGGTTGGAGGTGAAAAACTGTTTTTT.

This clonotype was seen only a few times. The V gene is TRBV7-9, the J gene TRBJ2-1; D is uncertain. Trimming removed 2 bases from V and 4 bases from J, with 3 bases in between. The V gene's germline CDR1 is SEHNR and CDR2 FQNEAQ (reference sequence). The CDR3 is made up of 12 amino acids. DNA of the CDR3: TGTGCCAGCAGCTTACATTACAATGAGCAGTTCTTC. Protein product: CASSLHYNEQFF.

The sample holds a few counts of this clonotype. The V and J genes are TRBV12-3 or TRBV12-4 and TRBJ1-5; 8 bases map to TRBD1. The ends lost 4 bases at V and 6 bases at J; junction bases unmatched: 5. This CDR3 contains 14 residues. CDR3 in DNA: TGTGCCAGCAGTTGGCGGACAGGGAGTCAGCCCCAGCATTTT. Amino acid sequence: CASSWRTGSQPQHF.

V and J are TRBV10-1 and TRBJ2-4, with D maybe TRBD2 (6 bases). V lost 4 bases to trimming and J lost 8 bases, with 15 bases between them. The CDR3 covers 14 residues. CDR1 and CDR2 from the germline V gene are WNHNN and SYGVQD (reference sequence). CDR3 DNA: TGCGCCAGCAGTGGTAGGTTGAGGAGGGACATTCAGTACTTC. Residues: CASSGRLRRDIQYF.

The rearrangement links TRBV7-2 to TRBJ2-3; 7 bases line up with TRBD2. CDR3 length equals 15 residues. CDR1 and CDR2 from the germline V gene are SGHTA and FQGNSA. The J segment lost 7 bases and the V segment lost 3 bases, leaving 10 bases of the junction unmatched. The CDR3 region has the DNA TGTGCCAGCAGCTTCTCCAGCGGGACCGTGAATACGCAGTATTTT. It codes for CASSFSSGTVNTQYF.